Listed below are T cell receptor beta chains from one sample, sequenced in a study of CD8 T cells in ankylosing spondylitis. MiXCR was run by TCRdb on the 5' RACE reads, yielding one entry per CDR3 protein. The sample lists roughly 470,000 distinct CDR3 sequences, approximately 26% occurring once. Material for sequencing was blood, either unsorted or a sorted T cell fraction (not recorded which). All receptors derive from a male donor with ankylosing spondylitis. CDR3s include the opening cysteine and the closing phenylalanine or tryptophan. Fields, in order: D gene, clone size, V gene, J gene, CDR3 protein, CDR3 DNA. D genes are given only for firm matches. Part of the rows lack a size; the others show once, few, many or a class for expanded clones.

d_call: NA
clone_size: NA
v_call: TRBV6-1
j_call: TRBJ1-2
cdr3_aa: CASRARATNYGYTF
cdr3_nt: TGTGCCAGCCGCGCTCGGGCAACTAACTATGGCTACACCTTC

d_call: NA
clone_size: NA
v_call: TRBV13
j_call: TRBJ2-3
cdr3_aa: CASSLGTTPYDTQYF
cdr3_nt: TGTGCCAGCAGCTTAGGGACTACCCCCTACGATACGCAGTATTTT

d_call: TRBD1
clone_size: NA
v_call: TRBV7-9
j_call: TRBJ1-6
cdr3_aa: CASSSQGGNSPLHF
cdr3_nt: TGTGCCAGCAGTTCCCAGGGGGGAAATTCACCCCTCCACTTT

d_call: NA
clone_size: few
v_call: TRBV2
j_call: TRBJ1-2
cdr3_aa: CASSLGVGYTF
cdr3_nt: TGTGCCAGCAGCTTAGGGGTTGGCTACACCTTC

d_call: NA
clone_size: NA
v_call: TRBV7-8
j_call: TRBJ2-1
cdr3_aa: CANSLRGPRSSHNEQFF
cdr3_nt: TGTGCCAACAGCTTACGGGGTCCGAGGAGCTCCCACAATGAGCAGTTCTTC

d_call: NA
clone_size: few
v_call: TRBV12-3/TRBV12-4
j_call: TRBJ1-1
cdr3_aa: CASSQSAGVNTEAFF
cdr3_nt: TGTGCCAGCAGCCAAAGCGCGGGGGTGAACACTGAAGCTTTCTTT

d_call: NA
clone_size: few
v_call: TRBV29-1
j_call: TRBJ1-4
cdr3_aa: CSGREPNEKLFF
cdr3_nt: TGCAGCGGGCGGGAGCCCAATGAAAAACTGTTTTTT

d_call: NA
clone_size: few
v_call: TRBV7-9
j_call: TRBJ1-1
cdr3_aa: CASSLAEGKTEAFF
cdr3_nt: TGTGCCAGCAGCTTAGCCGAGGGGAAAACTGAAGCTTTCTTT

d_call: NA
clone_size: NA
v_call: TRBV7-9
j_call: TRBJ1-1
cdr3_aa: CASSLAAVGEAFF
cdr3_nt: TGTGCCAGCAGCTTAGCGGCGGTAGGTGAAGCTTTCTTT

d_call: TRBD1
clone_size: NA
v_call: TRBV18
j_call: TRBJ1-2
cdr3_aa: CASSPPVRQGHGYTF
cdr3_nt: TGTGCCAGCTCACCACCGGTGAGACAGGGCCATGGCTACACCTTC

d_call: NA
clone_size: NA
v_call: TRBV7-2
j_call: TRBJ1-2
cdr3_aa: CASSLTGTTKGGYTF
cdr3_nt: TGTGCCAGCAGCTTAACTGGGACCACCAAAGGAGGCTACACCTTC

d_call: TRBD2
clone_size: few
v_call: TRBV20-1
j_call: TRBJ2-3
cdr3_aa: CSARDGGSLTDTQYF
cdr3_nt: TGCAGTGCTAGGGATGGCGGGAGCCTCACAGATACGCAGTATTTT

d_call: NA
clone_size: few
v_call: TRBV20-1
j_call: TRBJ2-5
cdr3_aa: CSASTLDQETQYF
cdr3_nt: TGCAGTGCTAGCACTTTGGATCAAGAGACCCAGTACTTC

d_call: TRBD2
clone_size: NA
v_call: TRBV6-5
j_call: TRBJ2-2
cdr3_aa: CASSFKAGGPGGELFF
cdr3_nt: TGTGCCAGCAGTTTCAAAGCGGGAGGGCCCGGCGGGGAGCTGTTTTTT

d_call: NA
clone_size: NA
v_call: TRBV12-3/TRBV12-4
j_call: TRBJ1-3
cdr3_aa: CASRPPGDTYSGNTIYF
cdr3_nt: TGTGCCAGCAGACCCCCAGGGGACACTTACTCTGGAAACACCATATATTTT

d_call: NA
clone_size: NA
v_call: TRBV6-1
j_call: TRBJ1-1
cdr3_aa: CASSEEGGTEAFF
cdr3_nt: TGTGCCAGCAGTGAAGAGGGTGGGACTGAAGCTTTCTTT

d_call: TRBD2
clone_size: NA
v_call: TRBV20-1
j_call: TRBJ2-1
cdr3_aa: CSASPVAGYNEQFF
cdr3_nt: TGCAGTGCTAGCCCGGTAGCGGGGTACAATGAGCAGTTCTTC

d_call: NA
clone_size: few
v_call: TRBV2
j_call: TRBJ2-2
cdr3_aa: CASSGNVRGNTGELFF
cdr3_nt: TGTGCCAGCAGTGGTAATGTCAGGGGTAACACCGGGGAGCTGTTTTTT